Following are 25 T cell receptor beta chains from one sample sequenced in a study of T cell repertoires in ileal Crohn's disease. Method: immunoSEQ multiplex PCR; TCRdb's copy keeps in-frame clones and lacks some. The sample has about 18,000 clones; about three quarters are singletons. Noted time point: inflamed ileum from the surgical specimen. The sample was ileal tissue. These receptors all come from an adult with Crohn's disease.

The rearrangement uses TRBV9 and TRBJ2-5; D unclear. Trimming took 0 bases from V and 4 from J, leaving 13 bases between them. Germline V lookup: CDR1 SGDLS, CDR2 YYNGEE. CDR3 length: 15 residues. CDR3 in amino acids: CASSVGWDLSETQYF. CDR3 nucleotide sequence: TGTGCCAGCAGCGTAGGCTGGGATCTCTCAGAGACCCAGTACTTC.

This chain connects TRBV11-3 to TRBJ2-1; 14 bases line up with TRBD2. The V gene end was trimmed by 5 bases and the J gene end by 4 bases; junction bases not matched to a gene: 1. The CDR3 spans 15 residues. Germline CDR1 SGHNT, CDR2 YENEEA. This CDR3 reads CASSRLAGGYNEQFF. The DNA of the CDR3 is TGTGCCAGCAGCCGACTAGCGGGGGGGTACAATGAGCAGTTCTTC.

The chain has TRBV19 and TRBJ1-1; TRBD1 agrees at 8 bases. CDR3 length: 14 amino acids. After removal of 6 bases from V and 3 bases from J, the junction contained 6 bases not matched to a gene. Per the germline V gene, CDR1 is LNHDA and CDR2 is SQIVND (reference sequence). CDR3 region: CASRKTGAYTEAFF. The CDR3 DNA is TGTGCCAGTAGGAAGACAGGGGCTTACACTGAAGCTTTCTTT.

The CDR3 nucleotides are TGTGCCAGCAGTTACTCCGACGGCGGCGGGACCCAGTACTTC. Encoded protein: CASSYSDGGGTQYF. V usage is TRBV6-5 and J usage is TRBJ2-5; D remains unclear. This CDR3 is built from 14 residues. The germline V and J ends were trimmed by 0 bases and 7 bases, with 12 bases remaining between them. Per germline, CDR1 MNHEY and CDR2 SVGAGI.

The CDR3 sequence: CASSPGRQGGGYTF. The CDR3, as DNA: TGTGCCAGCTCACCAGGTCGGCAGGGGGGTGGCTACACCTTC. This rearrangement joins TRBV18 to TRBJ1-2; 7 positions match TRBD1. The junction had 7 bases not matched to a gene; V was cut back by 2 bases and J by 7 bases. This CDR3 contains 14 residues. Per the germline V gene, CDR1 is KGHSH and CDR2 is LQKENI.

Points on this clone: Other DNA sequences from this sample encode an identical CDR3 as well. The CDR3 sequence: CASRSGSETQYF. The CDR3 nucleotides are TGTGCCAGCAGGTCAGGGTCGGAGACCCAGTACTTC. The V gene is TRBV28, the J gene TRBJ2-5, with D maybe TRBD1 (5 bases). The CDR3 sequence is 12 residues long. The V gene's germline CDR1 is MDHEN and CDR2 SYDVKM. Trimming left V 6 bases short and J 5 bases short, with 10 bases between.

The chain has TRBV5-1 and TRBJ2-2; D not certain. The CDR3 extends over 14 amino acids. The V end was cut by 2 bases, the J end by 1 base, with 6 bases between. Looked up from germline, CDR1 is SGHRS and CDR2 is YFSETQ. The CDR3 nucleotides are TGCGCCAGCAGCTTAAACAAGAACACCGGGGAGCTGTTTTTT. It is translated as CASSLNKNTGELFF.

The rearrangement joins TRBV6-1 to TRBJ2-7; D is unclear. Germline-derived CDR1 and CDR2 are MNHNS and SASEGT. This CDR3 comprises 14 residues. V was clipped by 5 bases and J by 6 bases, with 17 bases between them. The CDR3 here is CASSFLRPQTEQYF. CDR3 sequence (DNA): TGTGCCAGCAGTTTCCTAAGGCCCCAAACCGAGCAGTACTTC.

The chain is built from TRBV6-1 and TRBJ2-5; the D gene is possibly TRBD2 (5 bases). V lost 4 bases, J lost 4 bases, and 10 bases lay in between. This CDR3 contains 13 residues. CDR1 and CDR2 from the germline V gene are MNHNS and SASEGT. The CDR3 nucleotides are TGTGCCAGCAGTGCCCTACGGGGAGAGACCCAGTACTTC. This sequence encodes CASSALRGETQYF.

This clone has more than one count but fewer than ten. The chain has TRBV2 and TRBJ2-1, with D perhaps TRBD2 (6 bases). Germline CDR1 is SNHLY and CDR2 is FYNNEI. This CDR3 has 15 residues. The V end lost 0 bases, the J end lost 7 bases, and 13 bases lay between the germline ends. The CDR3 reads CASSEAGAGRNEQFF. For the CDR3, the DNA is TGTGCCAGCAGTGAAGCTGGGGCGGGGCGGAATGAGCAGTTCTTC.

The chain is built from TRBV5-4 and TRBJ1-4; D is possibly TRBD1 (6 bases). The CDR3 is 16 amino acids. The germline CDR1 and CDR2 sequences are SGHNT and YYREEE (reference sequence). Trimming pared 0 bases from V and 0 bases from J, leaving 9 bases between. The DNA of the CDR3 is TGTGCCAGCAGCTTGGGGGGGCTTACAACTAATGAAAAACTGTTTTTT. It is translated as CASSLGGLTTNEKLFF.

This chain joins TRBV6-5 and TRBJ2-3, with D possibly called TRBD1 or TRBD2 (5 bases each). CDR3 length equals 14 residues. Germline lookup yields CDR1 MNHEY and CDR2 SVGAGI. V lost 5 bases, J lost 2 bases, and 11 bases lay in between. CDR3 nucleotide sequence: TGTGCCAGCAGTAATCCGGGGACCACAGATACGCAGTATTTT. Protein: CASSNPGTTDTQYF.

The chain combines TRBV6-1 with TRBJ1-6; 10 bases fit TRBD1. Losses at the gene ends were 6 bases for V and 9 bases for J; bases not matched to a gene: 8. Germline V gene sequence: CDR1 MNHNS, CDR2 SASEGT. The CDR3 contains 15 residues. The CDR3 loop is CASRGDRGWGSPLHF. The CDR3 DNA is TGTGCCAGCAGGGGGGACAGGGGTTGGGGTTCACCCCTCCACTTT.

This clone showed up just once. J is TRBJ2-7 and V is TRBV15, with 8 bases that match TRBD2. The CDR3 is 14 residues long. V dropped 5 bases and J dropped 1; count of bases not matched to a gene: 4. The V gene's germline CDR1 is LNHNV and CDR2 YYDKDF (reference sequence). The CDR3 spells CATSPRGGSYEQYF. The DNA of the CDR3 is TGTGCCACCAGCCCCCGCGGGGGGTCCTACGAGCAGTACTTC.

V gene TRBV21-1 combines with J gene TRBJ2-7; the table's D gene call, TRBD1, was not cross checked with the DNA. TRBV21-1 is annotated as a pseudogene. The CDR3 sequence is 13 residues long. Written as DNA, the CDR3 is TGTGCCAGCAGTACCAGGGGGGATTACGAGCAGTACTTC. Its protein is CASSTRGDYEQYF.

The rearrangement links TRBV6-5 to TRBJ1-2; 7 nucleotides agree with TRBD1. V was clipped by 4 bases and J by 2 bases; unmatched bases: 1. Germline loops: CDR1 MNHEY, CDR2 SVGAGI. CDR3 length: 13 amino acids. The CDR3 region has the DNA TGTGCCAGCAGTTTGGACAGGAACTATGGCTACACCTTC. This codes for CASSLDRNYGYTF.

This chain uses TRBV5-4 with TRBJ1-2; a possible D gene is TRBD1 (5 bases). Per germline, CDR1 SGHNT and CDR2 YYREEE (reference sequence). V lost 4 bases and J lost 7, with 23 bases in between. There are 16 residues in the CDR3. CDR3 protein: CASSAEAAGWNRGYTF. The CDR3 coding sequence is TGTGCCAGCAGCGCCGAGGCGGCAGGGTGGAATCGTGGCTACACCTTC.

V usage is TRBV2 and J usage is TRBJ2-3; the D gene is possibly TRBD2 (7 bases). The germline gives CDR1 SNHLY, CDR2 FYNNEI. The V end was cut by 7 bases, the J end by 5 bases, with 22 bases between. This CDR3 has 16 amino acids. The CDR3 spells CASIGRPGGEKDTQYF. The CDR3 region has the DNA TGTGCCAGCATAGGACGTCCGGGGGGCGAGAAAGATACGCAGTATTTT.

The chain couples TRBV19 to TRBJ1-5; D ambiguous. V was trimmed by 7 bases and J by 1 base, leaving 14 bases between them. In germline, CDR1 is LNHDA, CDR2 SQIVND (reference sequence). The CDR3 runs 15 residues. The CDR3 DNA is TGTGCCAGTAATTACGACCTAAGGAGCAATCAGCCCCAGCATTTT. Translating gives CASNYDLRSNQPQHF.

V gene TRBV19 combines with J gene TRBJ2-3; TRBD2 matches at 9 bases. Per the germline V gene, CDR1 is LNHDA and CDR2 is SQIVND (reference sequence). The trim removed 5 bases at V and 1 base at J, leaving 4 bases unmatched. The CDR3 sequence is 15 residues long. DNA for the CDR3: TGTGCCAGTAGTCCGGCGGGGGGGGGCACAGATACGCAGTATTTT. It specifies CASSPAGGGTDTQYF.

The genes are TRBV6-5 and TRBJ2-1, with TRBD2 matching 7 bases. V lost 7 bases, J lost 5 bases, and 8 bases stayed unmatched. This CDR3 is built from 14 residues. Germline CDR1 is MNHEY and CDR2 is SVGAGI. CDR3 nucleotides: TGTGCCAGCAAGGGGAAGGGAGGGCACAATGAGCAGTTCTTC. This codes for CASKGKGGHNEQFF.

This chain uses TRBV27 with TRBJ1-4; 9 nucleotides agree with TRBD1. Germline CDR1 MNHEY, CDR2 SMNVEV (reference sequence). The length of the CDR3 is 15 residues. The V and J ends lost 2 bases and 8 bases, in that order; junction bases with no gene match: 6. CDR3 sequence (DNA): TGTGCCAGCAGTTTAGGGACAGGGAGACGAGAAAAACTGTTTTTT. It specifies CASSLGTGRREKLFF.

The V and J genes are TRBV6-1 and TRBJ1-5, with D maybe TRBD1 (6 bases). V lost 4 bases to trimming and J lost 7 bases, with 11 bases between them. The CDR3 spans 13 residues. Germline V gene sequence: CDR1 MNHNS, CDR2 SASEGT. This CDR3 reads CASSAQGRQPQHF. The CDR3 bases are TGTGCCAGCAGTGCACAGGGCAGGCAGCCCCAGCATTTT.

The rearrangement links TRBV29-1 to TRBJ2-1; 11 bases line up with TRBD2. Trimming removed 5 bases from V and 7 bases from J; junction bases left unmatched: 10. This CDR3 has 15 amino acids. CDR1 is SQVTM and CDR2 is ANQGSEA in the germline V gene. The CDR3 coding sequence is TGCAGCGTTCTGGTAACTAGCGGGAGAACTAATGAGCAGTTCTTC. Encoded protein: CSVLVTSGRTNEQFF.

The chain employs TRBV6-1 and TRBJ2-7, with D possibly called TRBD1 or TRBD2 (6 bases each). The germline V gene has CDR1 MNHNS and CDR2 SASEGT. Trimming took 10 bases from V and 4 from J, leaving 14 bases between them. This CDR3 contains 12 residues. CDR3 sequence: CATSGGAYEQYF. CDR3 sequence (DNA): TGTGCCACCTCCGGGGGCGCGTACGAGCAGTACTTC.